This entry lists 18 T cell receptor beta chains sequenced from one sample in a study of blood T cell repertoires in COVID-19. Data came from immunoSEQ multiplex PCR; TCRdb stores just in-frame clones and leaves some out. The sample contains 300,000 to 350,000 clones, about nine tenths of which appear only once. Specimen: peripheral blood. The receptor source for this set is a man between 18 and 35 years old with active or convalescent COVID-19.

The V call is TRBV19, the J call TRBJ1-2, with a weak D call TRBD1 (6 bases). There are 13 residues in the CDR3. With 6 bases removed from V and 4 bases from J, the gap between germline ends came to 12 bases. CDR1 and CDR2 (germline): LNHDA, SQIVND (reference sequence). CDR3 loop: CASRPQGSYGYTF. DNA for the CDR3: TGTGCCAGTAGGCCGCAGGGGTCCTATGGCTACACCTTC.

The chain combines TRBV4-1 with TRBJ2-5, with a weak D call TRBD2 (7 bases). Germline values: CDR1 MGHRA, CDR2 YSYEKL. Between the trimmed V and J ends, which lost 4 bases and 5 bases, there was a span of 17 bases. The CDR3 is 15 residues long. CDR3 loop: CASSLPVAGAETQYF. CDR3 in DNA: TGCGCCAGCAGCCTACCCGTGGCGGGGGCGGAGACCCAGTACTTC.

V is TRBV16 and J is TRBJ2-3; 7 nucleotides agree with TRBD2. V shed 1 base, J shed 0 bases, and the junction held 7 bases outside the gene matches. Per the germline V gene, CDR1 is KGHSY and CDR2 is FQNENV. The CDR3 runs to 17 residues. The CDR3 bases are TGTGCCAGCAGCCAATTGGGAGGGACCACCAGCACAGATACGCAGTATTTT. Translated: CASSQLGGTTSTDTQYF.

The CDR3 DNA reads TGTGCCAGCAGTGAGATGACAGGGGTCAGGAATGGCTACACCTTC. Amino acid sequence: CASSEMTGVRNGYTF. The chain carries TRBV6-1 and TRBJ1-2; 8 bases align to TRBD1. CDR1 is MNHNS and CDR2 is SASEGT in the germline V gene. The CDR3 has 15 residues. The V segment lost 3 bases and the J segment 6 bases; nucleotides outside the gene matches: 9.

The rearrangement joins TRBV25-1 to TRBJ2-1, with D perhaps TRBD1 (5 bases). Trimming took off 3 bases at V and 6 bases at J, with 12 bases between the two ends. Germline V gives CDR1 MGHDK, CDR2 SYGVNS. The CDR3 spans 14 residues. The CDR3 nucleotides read TGTGCCAGCAGTGAGACAGCTTCTGGCAATGAGCAGTTCTTC. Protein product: CASSETASGNEQFF.

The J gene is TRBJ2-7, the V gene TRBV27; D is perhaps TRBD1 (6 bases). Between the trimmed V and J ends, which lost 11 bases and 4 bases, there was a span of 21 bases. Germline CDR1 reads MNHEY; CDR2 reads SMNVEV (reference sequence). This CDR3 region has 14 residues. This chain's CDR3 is CAFSVRTEVYEQYF. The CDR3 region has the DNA TGTGCCTTCTCAGTCAGGACAGAGGTTTACGAGCAGTACTTC.

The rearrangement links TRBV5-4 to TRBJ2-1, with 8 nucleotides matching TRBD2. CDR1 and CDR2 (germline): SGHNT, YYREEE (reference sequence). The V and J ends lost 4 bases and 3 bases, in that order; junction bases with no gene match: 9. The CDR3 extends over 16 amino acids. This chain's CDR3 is CASSPGLATLYNEQFF. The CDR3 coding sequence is TGTGCCAGCAGCCCCGGACTAGCTACACTCTACAATGAGCAGTTCTTC.

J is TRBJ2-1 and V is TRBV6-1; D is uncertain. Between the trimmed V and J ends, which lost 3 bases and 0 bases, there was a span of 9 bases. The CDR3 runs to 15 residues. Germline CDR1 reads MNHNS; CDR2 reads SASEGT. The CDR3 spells CASSDQASSYNEQFF. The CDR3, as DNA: TGTGCCAGCAGTGATCAGGCGAGCTCCTACAATGAGCAGTTCTTC.

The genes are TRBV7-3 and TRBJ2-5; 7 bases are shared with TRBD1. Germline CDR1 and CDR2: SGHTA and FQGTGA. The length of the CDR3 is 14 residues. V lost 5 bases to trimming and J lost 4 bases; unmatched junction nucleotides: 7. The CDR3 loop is CASSRDRVSETQYF. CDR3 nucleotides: TGTGCCAGCAGCAGAGACAGGGTTTCAGAGACCCAGTACTTC.

CDR3 region: CASSPPLRGFNTEAFF. The CDR3 DNA reads as TGTGCCAGCTCACCACCGCTTAGGGGCTTTAACACTGAAGCTTTCTTT. The V call is TRBV18, the J call TRBJ1-1; a weak D match, TRBD1 (5 bases). Trimming cost V 0 bases and J 2 bases, with 13 bases left between them. In germline, CDR1 is KGHSH, CDR2 LQKENI. The CDR3 contains 16 residues. The full variable domain, completed using reference TRBV18 and TRBJ1-1, is NAGVMQNPRHLVRRRGQEARLRCSPMKGHSHVYWYRQLPEEGLKFMVYLQKENIIDESGMPKERFSAEFPKEGPSILRIQQVVRGDSAAYFCASSPPLRGFNTEAFFGQGTRLTVV.

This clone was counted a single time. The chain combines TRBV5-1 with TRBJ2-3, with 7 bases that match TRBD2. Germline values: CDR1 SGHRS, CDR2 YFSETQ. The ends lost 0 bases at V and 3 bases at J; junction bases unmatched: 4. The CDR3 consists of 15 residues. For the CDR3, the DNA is TGCGCCAGCAGCTTGGGCTGGGGGGGAACAGATACGCAGTATTTT. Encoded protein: CASSLGWGGTDTQYF.

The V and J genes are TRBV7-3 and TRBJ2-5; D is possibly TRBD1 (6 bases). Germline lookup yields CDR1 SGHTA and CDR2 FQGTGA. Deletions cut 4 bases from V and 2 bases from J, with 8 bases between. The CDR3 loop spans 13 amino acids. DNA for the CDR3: TGTGCCAGCAGCTCAGGACAGCAAGAGACCCAGTACTTC. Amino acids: CASSSGQQETQYF.

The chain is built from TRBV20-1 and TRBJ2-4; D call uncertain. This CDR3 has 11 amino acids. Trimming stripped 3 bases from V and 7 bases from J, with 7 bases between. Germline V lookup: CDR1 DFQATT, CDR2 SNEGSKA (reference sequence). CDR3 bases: TGCAGTGCTAGCAGATCGAACATTCAGTACTTC. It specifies CSASRSNIQYF.

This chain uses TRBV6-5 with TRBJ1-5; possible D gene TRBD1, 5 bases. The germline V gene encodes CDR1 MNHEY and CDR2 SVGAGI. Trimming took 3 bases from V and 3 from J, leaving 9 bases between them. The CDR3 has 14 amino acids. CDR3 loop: CASSYTGINQPQHF. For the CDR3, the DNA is TGTGCCAGCAGTTATACAGGAATCAATCAGCCCCAGCATTTT.

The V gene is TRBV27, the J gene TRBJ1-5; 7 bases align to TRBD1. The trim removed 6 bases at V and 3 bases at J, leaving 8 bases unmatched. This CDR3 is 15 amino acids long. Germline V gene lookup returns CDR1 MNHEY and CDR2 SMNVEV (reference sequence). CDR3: CASSPNRGNNQPQHF. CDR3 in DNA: TGTGCCAGCAGCCCTAACAGGGGCAACAATCAGCCCCAGCATTTT.

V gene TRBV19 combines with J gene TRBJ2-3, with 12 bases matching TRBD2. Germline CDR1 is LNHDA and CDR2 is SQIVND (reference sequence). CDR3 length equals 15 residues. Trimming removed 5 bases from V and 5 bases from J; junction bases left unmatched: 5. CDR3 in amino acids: CASSGLAGHGDTQYF. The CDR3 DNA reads TGTGCCAGTAGTGGACTAGCGGGACATGGAGATACGCAGTATTTT.

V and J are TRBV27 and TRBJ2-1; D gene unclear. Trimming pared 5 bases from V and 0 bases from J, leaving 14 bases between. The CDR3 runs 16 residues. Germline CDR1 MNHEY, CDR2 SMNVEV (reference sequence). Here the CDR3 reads CASSPSSSSSYNEQFF. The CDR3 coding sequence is TGTGCCAGCAGTCCCTCGTCCTCGAGCTCCTACAATGAGCAGTTCTTC.

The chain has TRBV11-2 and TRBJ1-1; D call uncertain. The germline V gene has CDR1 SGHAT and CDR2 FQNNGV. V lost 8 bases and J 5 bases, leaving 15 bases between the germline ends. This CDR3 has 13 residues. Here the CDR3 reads CASGPGGWTEAFF. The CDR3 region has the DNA TGTGCCAGCGGCCCCGGAGGGTGGACTGAAGCTTTCTTT.